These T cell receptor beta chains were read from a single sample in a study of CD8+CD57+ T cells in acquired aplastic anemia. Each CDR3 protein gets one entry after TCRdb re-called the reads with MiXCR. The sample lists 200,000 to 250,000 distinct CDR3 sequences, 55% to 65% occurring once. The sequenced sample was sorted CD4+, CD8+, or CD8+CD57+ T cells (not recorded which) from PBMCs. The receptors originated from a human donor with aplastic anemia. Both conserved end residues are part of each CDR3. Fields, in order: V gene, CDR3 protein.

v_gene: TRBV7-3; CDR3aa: CASSLVGSYNSPLHF
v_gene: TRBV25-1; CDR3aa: CASKPMTRGQGGELFF
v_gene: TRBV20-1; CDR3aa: CSAPGASTDTQYF
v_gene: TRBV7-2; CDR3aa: CASSSDRAHYGYTF
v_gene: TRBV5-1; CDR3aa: CASSLGQDGETQYF
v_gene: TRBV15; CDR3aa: CATSRDREAAVYNSPLHF
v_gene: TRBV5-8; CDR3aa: CASSYQGTNSEQFF
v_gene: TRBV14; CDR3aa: CASSLRGPGGSPLHF
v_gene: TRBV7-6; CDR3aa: CASSPRGQSYEQYF
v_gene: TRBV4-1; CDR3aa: CASSQTTGRSYERYF
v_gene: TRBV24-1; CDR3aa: CATSDVKGNGRSQETQYF
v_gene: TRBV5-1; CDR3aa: CASSLVGDGTEAFF
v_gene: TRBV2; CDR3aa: CASSLGLGWGFNEQFF
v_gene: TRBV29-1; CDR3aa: CSFGRGLANTGELFF
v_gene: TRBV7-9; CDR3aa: CASSKTSGSSGANVLTF
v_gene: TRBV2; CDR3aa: CASSGHLNTEAFF